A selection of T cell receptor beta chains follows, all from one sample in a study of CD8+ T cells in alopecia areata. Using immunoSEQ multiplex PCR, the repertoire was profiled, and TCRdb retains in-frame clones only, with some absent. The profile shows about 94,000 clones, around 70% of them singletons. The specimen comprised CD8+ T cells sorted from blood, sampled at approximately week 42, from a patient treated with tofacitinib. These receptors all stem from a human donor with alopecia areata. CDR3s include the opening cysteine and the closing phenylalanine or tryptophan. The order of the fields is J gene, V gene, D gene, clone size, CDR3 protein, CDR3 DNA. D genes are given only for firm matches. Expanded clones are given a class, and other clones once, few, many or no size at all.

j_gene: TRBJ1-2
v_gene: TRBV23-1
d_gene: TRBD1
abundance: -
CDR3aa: CASSQGDREMDYGYTF
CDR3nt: TGCGCCAGCAGTCAGGGGGACAGGGAAATGGACTATGGCTACACCTTC

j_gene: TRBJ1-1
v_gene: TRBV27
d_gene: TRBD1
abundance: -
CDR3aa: CASSKNQGDAEAFF
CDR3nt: TGTGCCAGCAGTAAAAACCAGGGGGACGCTGAAGCTTTCTTT

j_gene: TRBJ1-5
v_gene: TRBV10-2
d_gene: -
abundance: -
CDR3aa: CASSESRGYQPQHF
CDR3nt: TGCGCCAGCAGTGAGTCTAGGGGATATCAGCCCCAGCATTTT

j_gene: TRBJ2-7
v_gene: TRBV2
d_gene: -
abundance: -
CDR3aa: CASSEAATYEQYF
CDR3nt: TGTGCCAGCAGTGAAGCCGCCACCTACGAGCAGTACTTC

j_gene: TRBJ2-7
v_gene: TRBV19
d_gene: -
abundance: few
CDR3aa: CASASRLDYEQYF
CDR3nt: TGTGCCAGCGCTTCTCGACTAGACTACGAGCAGTACTTC

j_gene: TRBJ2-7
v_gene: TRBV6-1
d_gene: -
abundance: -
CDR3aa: CASSEFGPAYEQYF
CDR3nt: TGTGCCAGCAGTGAGTTCGGGCCCGCCTACGAGCAGTACTTC

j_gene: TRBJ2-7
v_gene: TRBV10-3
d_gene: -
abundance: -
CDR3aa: CAIITTDTYEQYF
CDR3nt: TGTGCCATCATCACGACTGACACCTACGAGCAGTACTTC

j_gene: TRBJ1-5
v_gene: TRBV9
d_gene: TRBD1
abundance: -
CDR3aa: CASNKRGGSQPQHF
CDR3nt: TGTGCCAGCAACAAGAGAGGGGGCAGTCAGCCCCAGCATTTT

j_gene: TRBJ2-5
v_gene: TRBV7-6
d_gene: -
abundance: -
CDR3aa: CASSSTGANQETQYF
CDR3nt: TGTGCCAGCAGCTCGACAGGAGCTAACCAAGAGACCCAGTACTTC

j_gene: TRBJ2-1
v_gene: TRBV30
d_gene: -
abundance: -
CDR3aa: CAWSPLDPNEQFF
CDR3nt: TGTGCCTGGAGTCCGCTGGACCCGAATGAGCAGTTCTTC

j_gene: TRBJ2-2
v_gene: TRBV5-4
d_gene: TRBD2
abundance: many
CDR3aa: CASISGTSEYTGELFF
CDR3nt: TGTGCCAGCATATCCGGGACTAGCGAGTACACCGGGGAGCTGTTTTTT

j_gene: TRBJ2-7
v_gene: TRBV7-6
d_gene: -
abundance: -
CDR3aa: CASSLEPEIEQYF
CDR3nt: TGTGCCAGCAGCTTAGAACCGGAGATCGAGCAGTACTTC

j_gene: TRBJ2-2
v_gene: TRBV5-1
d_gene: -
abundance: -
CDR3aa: CASSTDTPELFF
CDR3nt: TGCGCCAGCAGCACGGACACCCCGGAGCTGTTTTTT

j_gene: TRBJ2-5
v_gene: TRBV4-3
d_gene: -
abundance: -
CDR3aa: CASSQVRASGETQYF
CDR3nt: TGCGCCAGCAGCCAAGTGCGGGCGTCAGGAGAGACCCAGTACTTC

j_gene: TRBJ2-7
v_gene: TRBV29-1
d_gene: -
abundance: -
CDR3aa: CSVEDPAAYEQYF
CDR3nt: TGCAGCGTTGAAGATCCCGCCGCCTACGAGCAGTACTTC

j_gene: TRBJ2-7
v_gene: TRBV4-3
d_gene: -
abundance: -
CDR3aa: CASSQDPLVGEQYF
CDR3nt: TGCGCCAGCAGCCAAGATCCCTTGGTGGGCGAGCAGTACTTC

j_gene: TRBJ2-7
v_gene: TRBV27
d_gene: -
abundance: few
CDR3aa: CASSFGASYEQYF
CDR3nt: TGTGCCAGCAGTTTCGGGGCCTCCTACGAGCAGTACTTC

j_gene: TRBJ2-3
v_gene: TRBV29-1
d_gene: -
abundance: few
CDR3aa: CSVVTDTQYF
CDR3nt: TGCAGCGTCGTCACAGATACGCAGTATTTT

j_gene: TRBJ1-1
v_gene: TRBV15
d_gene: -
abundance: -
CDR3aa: CATSREYGFWGRRTEAFF
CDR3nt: TGTGCCACCAGCAGAGAGTATGGTTTTTGGGGGCGCCGGACTGAAGCTTTCTTT

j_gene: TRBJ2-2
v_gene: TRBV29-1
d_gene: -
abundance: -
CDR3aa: CSALGSTGELFF
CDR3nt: TGCAGCGCCCTAGGTAGCACCGGGGAGCTGTTTTTT

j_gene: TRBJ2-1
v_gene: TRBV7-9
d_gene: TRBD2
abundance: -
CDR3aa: CASSDSSGGPDEQFF
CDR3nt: TGTGCCAGCAGCGACAGTAGCGGGGGGCCGGATGAGCAGTTCTTC

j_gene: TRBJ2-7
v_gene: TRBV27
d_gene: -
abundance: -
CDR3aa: CASSLSTGTYEQYF
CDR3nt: TGTGCCAGCAGTTTATCAACTGGGACCTACGAGCAGTACTTC

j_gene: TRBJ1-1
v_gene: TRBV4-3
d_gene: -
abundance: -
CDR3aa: CASSSRRWGNTEAFF
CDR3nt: TGCGCCAGCAGCTCCCGGCGATGGGGGAACACTGAAGCTTTCTTT

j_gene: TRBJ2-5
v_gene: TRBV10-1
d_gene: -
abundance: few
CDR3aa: CASSESWETQYF
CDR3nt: TGCGCCAGCAGTGAGTCGTGGGAGACCCAGTACTTC

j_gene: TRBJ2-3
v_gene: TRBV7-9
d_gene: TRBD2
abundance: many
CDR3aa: CASLSTSGLTDTQYF
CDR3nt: TGTGCCAGCCTTTCGACTAGCGGCCTGACAGATACGCAGTATTTT

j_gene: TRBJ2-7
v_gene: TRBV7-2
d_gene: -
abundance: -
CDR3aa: CASSPRRETYEQYF
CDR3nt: TGTGCCAGCAGCCCACGCCGGGAGACCTACGAGCAGTACTTC

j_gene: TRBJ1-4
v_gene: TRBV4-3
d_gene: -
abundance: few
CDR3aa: CASSPTFATNEKLFF
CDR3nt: TGCGCCAGCAGCCCGACATTTGCAACTAATGAAAAACTGTTTTTT

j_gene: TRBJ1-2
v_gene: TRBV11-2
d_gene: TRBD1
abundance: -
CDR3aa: CASSLPGQGNYGYTF
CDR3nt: TGTGCCAGCAGCTTGCCGGGACAGGGTAACTATGGCTACACCTTC

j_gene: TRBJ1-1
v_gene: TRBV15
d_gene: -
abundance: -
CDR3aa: CATSRGAGAVLAEAFF
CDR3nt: TGTGCCACCAGCAGAGGGGCAGGGGCTGTTCTCGCTGAAGCTTTCTTT

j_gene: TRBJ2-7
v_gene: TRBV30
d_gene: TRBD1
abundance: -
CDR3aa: CAWSVGGYYEQYF
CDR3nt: TGTGCCTGGAGTGTAGGGGGCTACTACGAGCAGTACTTC

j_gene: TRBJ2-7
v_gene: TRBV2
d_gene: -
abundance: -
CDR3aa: CASRDRAAYEQYF
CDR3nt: TGTGCCAGCAGGGACCGGGCCGCCTACGAGCAGTACTTC

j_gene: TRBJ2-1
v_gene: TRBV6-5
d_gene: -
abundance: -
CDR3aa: CASSYQSGLDNEQFF
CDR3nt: TGTGCCAGCAGTTACCAGTCGGGGTTGGACAATGAGCAGTTCTTC

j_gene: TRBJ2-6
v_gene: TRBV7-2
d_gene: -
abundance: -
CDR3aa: CASSLEGWSGAGANVLTF
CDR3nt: TGTGCCAGCAGCTTAGAAGGATGGTCGGGGGCTGGGGCCAACGTCCTGACTTTC

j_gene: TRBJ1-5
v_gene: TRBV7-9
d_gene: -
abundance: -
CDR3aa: CASSPLMEDQPQHF
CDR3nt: TGTGCCAGCAGCCCTCTTATGGAGGATCAGCCCCAGCATTTT

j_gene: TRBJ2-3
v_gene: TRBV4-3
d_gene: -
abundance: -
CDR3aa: CASSQDPGLRQYF
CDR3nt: TGCGCCAGCAGCCAAGATCCGGGCCTGAGGCAGTATTTT

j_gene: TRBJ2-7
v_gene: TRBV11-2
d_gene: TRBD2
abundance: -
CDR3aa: CASSLVTSGAYEQYF
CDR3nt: TGTGCCAGCAGCTTAGTAACTAGCGGGGCCTACGAGCAGTACTTC

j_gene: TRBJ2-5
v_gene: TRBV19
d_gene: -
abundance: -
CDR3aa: CASSGSWTLQETQYF
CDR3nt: TGTGCCAGTAGTGGGAGTTGGACACTCCAAGAGACCCAGTACTTC

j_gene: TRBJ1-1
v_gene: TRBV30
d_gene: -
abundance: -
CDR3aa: CAWSGSNTEAFF
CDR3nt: TGTGCCTGGAGTGGGTCGAACACTGAAGCTTTCTTT

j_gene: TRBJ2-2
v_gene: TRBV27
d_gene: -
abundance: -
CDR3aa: CASSLSQYTGELFF
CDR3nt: TGTGCCAGCAGTTTGTCACAGTATACCGGGGAGCTGTTTTTT

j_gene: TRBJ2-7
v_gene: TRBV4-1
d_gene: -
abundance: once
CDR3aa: CASSQLVGQSYEQYF
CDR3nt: TGCGCCAGCAGCCAATTAGTGGGGCAGTCCTACGAGCAGTACTTC

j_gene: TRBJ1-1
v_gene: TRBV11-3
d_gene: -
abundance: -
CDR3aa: CASSLDPPGLGTEAFF
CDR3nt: TGTGCCAGCAGCTTAGATCCTCCAGGGCTGGGCACTGAAGCTTTCTTT

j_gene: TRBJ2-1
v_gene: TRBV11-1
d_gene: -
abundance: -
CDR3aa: CASSPDRGAPPHEQFF
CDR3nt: TGTGCCAGCAGCCCGGACCGGGGGGCTCCCCCCCATGAGCAGTTCTTC

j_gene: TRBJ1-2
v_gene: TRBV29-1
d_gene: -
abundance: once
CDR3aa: CSVEAWGRPGGYTF
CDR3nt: TGCAGCGTTGAAGCATGGGGCAGGCCCGGAGGCTACACCTTC

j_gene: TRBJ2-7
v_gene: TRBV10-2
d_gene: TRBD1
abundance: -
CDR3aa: CASSEGTGSEQYF
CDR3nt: TGCGCCAGCAGTGAGGGGACAGGGTCAGAGCAGTACTTC

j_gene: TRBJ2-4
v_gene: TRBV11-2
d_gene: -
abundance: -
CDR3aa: CASSLGERPLAKNIQYF
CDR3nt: TGTGCCAGCAGCTTAGGGGAGAGGCCACTAGCCAAAAACATTCAGTACTTC

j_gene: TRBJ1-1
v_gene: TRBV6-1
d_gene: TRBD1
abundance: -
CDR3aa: CASSADRGYTEAFF
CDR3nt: TGTGCCAGCAGTGCGGACAGGGGGTACACTGAAGCTTTCTTT

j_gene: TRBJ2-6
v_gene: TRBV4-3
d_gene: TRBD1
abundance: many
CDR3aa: CASSQDPGGSGANVLTF
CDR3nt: TGCGCCAGCAGCCAAGATCCAGGGGGCTCTGGGGCCAACGTCCTGACTTTC

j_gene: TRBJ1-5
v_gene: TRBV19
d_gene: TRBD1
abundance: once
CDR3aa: CASSWTGDSNQPQHF
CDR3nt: TGTGCCAGTAGTTGGACAGGGGATAGCAATCAGCCCCAGCATTTT

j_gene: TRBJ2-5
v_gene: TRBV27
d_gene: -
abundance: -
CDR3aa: CASSLDGEETQYF
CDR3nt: TGTGCCAGCAGTTTAGACGGAGAAGAGACCCAGTACTTC

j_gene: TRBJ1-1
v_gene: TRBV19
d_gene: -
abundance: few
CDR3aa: CASSPSPSTEAFF
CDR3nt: TGTGCCAGTAGTCCCTCCCCGAGCACTGAAGCTTTCTTT

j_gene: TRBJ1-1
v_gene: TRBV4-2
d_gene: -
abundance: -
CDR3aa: CASSQVGRIDTEAFF
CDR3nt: TGTGCCAGCAGCCAAGTGGGCCGGATCGACACTGAAGCTTTCTTT

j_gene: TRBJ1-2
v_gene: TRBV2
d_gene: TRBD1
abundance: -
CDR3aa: CASSGLTGSFYGYTF
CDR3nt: TGTGCCAGCAGTGGGCTGACAGGGAGTTTCTATGGCTACACCTTC

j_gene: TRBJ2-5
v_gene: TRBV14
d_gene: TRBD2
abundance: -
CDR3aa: CASSLGLAGPSRQETQYF
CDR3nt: TGTGCCAGCAGCCTCGGACTAGCGGGGCCTTCACGCCAAGAGACCCAGTACTTC

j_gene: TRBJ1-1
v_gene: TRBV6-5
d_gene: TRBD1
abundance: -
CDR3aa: CASSLTGGMNTEAFF
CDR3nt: TGTGCCAGCAGTCTTACAGGGGGGATGAACACTGAAGCTTTCTTT

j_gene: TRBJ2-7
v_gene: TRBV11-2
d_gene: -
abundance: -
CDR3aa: CASSLAPYYEQYF
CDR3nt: TGTGCCAGCAGCTTAGCGCCTTACTACGAGCAGTACTTC

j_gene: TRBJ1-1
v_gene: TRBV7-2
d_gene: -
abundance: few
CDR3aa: CASSLGVGTPIIF
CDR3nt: TGTGCCAGCAGCTTGGGGGTCGGGACTCCTATCATTTTT